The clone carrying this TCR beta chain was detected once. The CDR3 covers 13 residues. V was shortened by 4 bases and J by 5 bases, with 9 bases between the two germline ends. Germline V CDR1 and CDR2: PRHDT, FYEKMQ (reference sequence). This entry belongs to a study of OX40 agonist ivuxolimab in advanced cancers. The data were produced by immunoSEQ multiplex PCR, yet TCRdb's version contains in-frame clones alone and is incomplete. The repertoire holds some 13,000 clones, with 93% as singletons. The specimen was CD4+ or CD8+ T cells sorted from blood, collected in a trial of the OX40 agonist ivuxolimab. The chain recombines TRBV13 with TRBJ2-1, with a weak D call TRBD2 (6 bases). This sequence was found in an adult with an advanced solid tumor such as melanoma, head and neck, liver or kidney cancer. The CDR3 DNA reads TGTGCCAGCAGCTCCGGACTACACAATGAGCAGTTCTTC. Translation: CASSSGLHNEQFF. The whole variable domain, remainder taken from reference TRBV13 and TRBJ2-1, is AAGVIQSPRHLIKEKRETATLKCYPIPRHDTVYWYQQGPGQDPQFLISFYEKMQSDKGSIPDRFSAQQFSDYHSELNMSSLELGDSALYFCASSSGLHNEQFFGPGTRLTVL.